This T cell receptor beta chain was identified during a study of OX40 agonist ivuxolimab in advanced cancers. V lost 0 bases and J 5 bases, leaving 11 bases between the germline ends. Germline V gene lookup returns CDR1 SGHRS and CDR2 YFSETQ. This CDR3 contains 14 residues. It was autoimmune disease history or systemic immunosuppression that excluded patients. Method: immunoSEQ multiplex PCR; TCRdb's copy keeps in-frame clones and lacks some. The profile covers more than 60,000 clones, with around 94% appearing a single time and around 16% taken by the ten largest. This receptor was taken from an adult with an advanced solid tumor such as melanoma, head and neck, liver or kidney cancer. Sequences were derived from CD4+ or CD8+ T cells sorted from blood, sampled in a trial of the OX40 agonist ivuxolimab. The chain is built from TRBV5-1 and TRBJ1-1, with TRBD1 as a possible D gene (6 bases). CDR3 protein: CASSLGTGATEAFF. The CDR3 bases are TGCGCCAGCAGCTTGGGGACGGGGGCGACTGAAGCTTTCTTT.